The source of this T cell receptor (beta chain) is a study of OX40 agonist ivuxolimab in advanced cancers. Study information: An agonistic anti-OX40 (CD134) antibody, ivuxolimab, was used to treat the patients. Findings and caveats of the study: A proportion of nonresponders additionally exhibited low normalized T-cell clonal expansion. On average, a greater number of expanded clones characterised CD8+ T cells relative to CD4+.

The CDR3 is 14 amino acids. V gave up 3 bases and J gave up 2 bases, with 11 bases separating them. Germline V gene lookup returns CDR1 MGHDK and CDR2 SYGVNS. Blood got drawn at baseline, again on cycle 4 day 1, and then on cycle 7 day 1. The protocol was immunoSEQ multiplex PCR, while the TCRdb copy is restricted to in-frame clones and leaves out a portion. The sample lists about 13,000 clones, over 70% occurring once. Concerning this clone: The antigen is undetermined.

The sequence derives from an adult with an advanced solid tumor such as melanoma, head and neck, liver or kidney cancer. V gene TRBV25-1 combines with J gene TRBJ2-7, with D perhaps TRBD1 or TRBD2 (5 bases each). Sequences were derived from CD4+ or CD8+ T cells sorted from blood, sampled in a trial of the OX40 agonist ivuxolimab. The CDR3 loop is CASSERGMTYEQYF. The CDR3 bases are TGTGCCAGCAGTGAGAGGGGAATGACCTACGAGCAGTACTTC.